This T cell receptor (beta chain) was documented in a study of blood T cell repertoires in COVID-19. Study at large: The study drew acute and convalescent COVID-19 samples from the United States, Italy and Spain. Sources were T cells, B-cell-depleted T cells, or PBMCs; the material itself was cDNA or gDNA.

As processed by the authors: Amplification of reference gene primers provided the estimated nucleated cell counts. Clones were read by immunoSEQ multiplex PCR, and TCRdb kept only the in-frame ones, dropping some. V, J and clone size are those of that table, while D and trimming were read from the DNA. The sample has fewer than 300,000 clones; around 89% are singletons. The clonotype was recovered from a man in his thirties or forties with acute or convalescent COVID-19. The material sequenced was peripheral blood.

In DNA, the CDR3 is TGTGCCAGCAGCCCTCCTGGACATTCTGGTACTGAAGCTTTCTTT. Residues: CASSPPGHSGTEAFF. This chain joins TRBV5-6 and TRBJ1-1, with D tentatively TRBD1 (5 bases). There are 15 residues in the CDR3. Deletions cut 4 bases from V and 5 bases from J, with 18 bases between. Germline CDR1 reads SGHDT; CDR2 reads YYEEEE.